Here is one TCR beta chain with its context. What it recognizes is unknown. This specimen belongs to a study of blood T cells in healthy people across ages. Study results and caveats: Per million T cells, TCR beta diversity dropped about linearly as age rose.

Combining a sample-barcoded 5' primer with a J-beta primer mix, a second PCR ran for about 7 to 11 cycles. Any given sample supplied a minimum of 2.5 million CDR3-containing paired-end reads. TCRdb independently ran MiXCR on the 5' RACE reads; one entry per CDR3 protein. This sample yields about 640,000 distinct CDR3 sequences, of which approximately 50% are seen a single time; over 30% belongs to the top ten. The CDR3 extends over 15 amino acids. V dropped 1 base and J dropped 1 base, with 9 bases sitting between them. Germline V gene lookup returns CDR1 LGHNA and CDR2 YNFKEQ. Sequencing was performed on blood. The chain joins TRBV4-2 to TRBJ2-3, with unresolved D. This receptor was identified in a man in his fifties or sixties in good health. CDR3 loop: CASSQGPTRTDTQYF. The CDR3 DNA reads TGTGCCAGCAGCCAAGGGCCTACCCGCACAGATACGCAGTATTTT.